Below are 24 T cell receptor beta chains sequenced from a single sample in a study of T cells after posttransplantation cyclophosphamide. The table came from immunoSEQ multiplex PCR; TCRdb's copy has only in-frame clones and leaves some out. The table shows tens of thousands of clones, with roughly nine tenths occurring only once. Sequencing input: PBMCs. The source of these receptors is a woman aged 45-65 years in good health and a related stem cell transplant donor.

This rearrangement joins TRBV7-6 to TRBJ1-5; D possibly corresponds to TRBD1 (5 bases). Germline CDR1 SGHVS, CDR2 FNYEAQ. The V and J ends lost 5 bases and 1 base respectively, with 15 bases between them. The CDR3 has 16 residues. CDR3 in DNA: TGTGCCAGCAGCCCCGGGGGGGGAATAAGCAATCAGCCCCAGCATTTT. Translating it yields CASSPGGGISNQPQHF.

The V and J genes are TRBV5-1 and TRBJ2-7, with 9 bases matching TRBD1. Germline V CDR1 and CDR2: SGHRS, YFSETQ. This CDR3 spans 14 amino acids. V lost 3 bases, J lost 2 bases, and 3 bases stayed unmatched. This chain's CDR3 is CASSSGTGTYEQYF. The CDR3 DNA reads TGCGCCAGCAGCTCCGGGACAGGGACCTACGAGCAGTACTTC.

The V call is TRBV5-1, the J call TRBJ2-3, with a weak D call TRBD1 (6 bases). With 1 base removed from V and 1 base from J, the gap between germline ends came to 13 bases. The CDR3 length is 16 residues. Germline values: CDR1 SGHRS, CDR2 YFSETQ. CDR3 in amino acids: CASSLQGYSGTDTQYF. The CDR3 coding sequence is TGCGCCAGCAGCTTGCAGGGGTACTCAGGCACAGATACGCAGTATTTT.

This clone was counted once. CDR3 region: CASSLPQVGDTQYF. The CDR3 DNA follows: TGCGCCAGCAGCTTGCCACAGGTTGGAGATACGCAGTATTTT. The genes are TRBV5-1 and TRBJ2-3; D is perhaps TRBD1 (5 bases). V lost 1 base and J lost 5, with 11 bases in between. The germline V gene has CDR1 SGHRS and CDR2 YFSETQ. The CDR3 has 14 amino acids.

Only one count was recorded for this clone. The CDR3 region has the DNA TGTGCCAGCAGTTTACATTTGGACAGGGCGGGTTCACCCCTCCACTTT. Translated, it gives CASSLHLDRAGSPLHF. The chain is built from TRBV28 and TRBJ1-6, with TRBD1 matching over 8 bases. CDR1 and CDR2 from the germline V gene are MDHEN and SYDVKM. V lost 2 bases to trimming and J lost 9 bases; unmatched junction nucleotides: 9. The CDR3 totals 16 residues.

The chain employs TRBV9 and TRBJ2-7; D is unresolved. V gave up 0 bases and J gave up 0 bases, with 7 bases separating them. The germline CDR1 and CDR2 sequences are SGDLS and YYNGEE. There are 14 residues in the CDR3. In DNA form, the CDR3 reads TGTGCCAGCAGCGTAGGATACAGCTCCTACGAGCAGTACTTC. Protein product: CASSVGYSSYEQYF.

The chain combines TRBV19 with TRBJ1-5; 10 bases map to TRBD1. This CDR3 region has 18 residues. Unmatched junction bases numbered 8, after V lost 3 bases and J lost 0 bases. The germline V gene encodes CDR1 LNHDA and CDR2 SQIVND (reference sequence). For the CDR3, the DNA is TGTGCCAGTAGTATGGACCGGGACAGGGGACATAGCAATCAGCCCCAGCATTTT. Encoded protein: CASSMDRDRGHSNQPQHF.

The gene calls are TRBV6-4 and TRBJ2-1; possible D gene TRBD2, 6 bases. Germline assignment: CDR1 MRHNA and CDR2 SNTAGT. The CDR3 consists of 14 residues. The V gene lost 8 bases and the J gene lost 5 bases, with 16 bases spanning the gap. The DNA for the CDR3 is TGTGCCAGCTCCGGGACTTTCCAAAACAATGAGCAGTTCTTC. Translating it yields CASSGTFQNNEQFF.

The chain has TRBV21-1 and TRBJ2-1; TRBD2 reflects the table's D call only, with no check against the DNA. TRBV21-1 is noted as a pseudogene. There are 18 residues in the CDR3. The CDR3 here is CASSKAPIAEALYNEQFF. CDR3 coding DNA: TGTGCCAGCAGCAAAGCTCCGATCGCGGAGGCCTTGTACAATGAGCAGTTCTTC.

The chain is built from TRBV4-2 and TRBJ2-1; 11 bases map to TRBD2. CDR1 is LGHNA and CDR2 is YNFKEQ in the germline V gene. Losses at the gene ends were 2 bases for V and 4 bases for J; bases not matched to a gene: 7. The CDR3 has 17 residues. This CDR3 is CASSQRLLAGEYNEQFF. CDR3 bases: TGTGCCAGCAGCCAACGATTACTAGCGGGAGAATACAATGAGCAGTTCTTC.

The chain has TRBV7-9 and TRBJ1-1; D is possibly TRBD1 (5 bases). V was cut by 10 bases and J by 0 bases, with 21 bases left in between. Germline values: CDR1 SEHNR, CDR2 FQNEAQ (reference sequence). This CDR3 spans 16 amino acids. The CDR3 loop is CATSSWLGGMNTEAFF. CDR3 DNA: TGTGCCACCTCGTCTTGGCTCGGGGGTATGAACACTGAAGCTTTCTTT.

V gene TRBV30 combines with J gene TRBJ2-1, with TRBD2 identical over 12 bases. V lost 3 bases and J lost 3; bases outside the gene matches: 9. Looked up from germline, CDR1 is GTSNPN and CDR2 is SVGIG (reference sequence). This CDR3 comprises 17 residues. The CDR3, as DNA: TGTGCCTGGAGCTACACTAGCGGGAGGCTGTTCTACAATGAGCAGTTCTTC. The encoded protein is CAWSYTSGRLFYNEQFF.

V gene TRBV7-2 combines with J gene TRBJ2-7; D not resolved. The CDR3 spans 14 residues. V shed 1 base and J shed 4 bases, with 11 bases lying between them. The V gene's germline CDR1 is SGHTA and CDR2 FQGNSA. CDR3 loop: CASSLDNGLYEQYF. CDR3 in DNA: TGTGCCAGCAGCTTAGACAACGGGTTATACGAGCAGTACTTC.

The rearrangement uses TRBV5-6 and TRBJ1-2, with a weak D call TRBD1 (6 bases). The germline V gene encodes CDR1 SGHDT and CDR2 YYEEEE. Between the trimmed V and J ends, which lost 4 bases and 6 bases, there was a span of 13 bases. This CDR3 is built from 13 residues. In nucleotides, the CDR3 is TGTGCCAGCAGCCTAATGGACAGTAATGGCTACACCTTC. Protein: CASSLMDSNGYTF.

V and J are TRBV7-9 and TRBJ1-1; tentative D call: TRBD1 (5 bases). The CDR3 has 14 residues. Germline values: CDR1 SEHNR, CDR2 FQNEAQ (reference sequence). Between the trimmed V and J ends, which lost 1 base and 2 bases, there was a span of 8 bases. In nucleotides, the CDR3 is TGTGCCAGCAGCTTAGGGGGGGTTAACACTGAAGCTTTCTTT. The encoded protein is CASSLGGVNTEAFF.

The V and J genes are TRBV11-3 and TRBJ2-6; unclear D gene. The CDR3 sequence is 14 residues long. Trimming took off 4 bases at V and 1 base at J, with 5 bases between the two ends. Germline CDR1 is SGHNT and CDR2 is YENEEA. The CDR3 loop is CASSSVSGANVLTF. As DNA, the CDR3 is TGTGCCAGCAGCTCCGTATCTGGGGCCAACGTCCTGACTTTC.

This clone showed up just once. This rearrangement joins TRBV27 to TRBJ2-1; 10 bases map to TRBD2. The CDR3 consists of 15 residues. Germline V CDR1 and CDR2: MNHEY, SMNVEV (reference sequence). The V gene end was trimmed by 5 bases and the J gene end by 12 bases; junction bases not matched to a gene: 13. In DNA, the CDR3 is TGTGCCAGCAGTATCGGGTCTAGCGGGAGTAGAGTGCAGTTCTTC. Translation: CASSIGSSGSRVQFF.

The rearrangement links TRBV28 to TRBJ2-5; 8 bases line up with TRBD2. V was clipped by 3 bases and J by 5 bases; unmatched bases: 5. The CDR3 totals 14 residues. Germline assignment: CDR1 MDHEN and CDR2 SYDVKM. The CDR3: CASSFERETETQYF. The CDR3 DNA reads TGTGCCAGCAGTTTTGAGCGGGAGACCGAGACCCAGTACTTC.

This chain uses TRBV5-1 with TRBJ2-2; D not resolved. CDR3 length: 15 amino acids. Per germline, CDR1 SGHRS and CDR2 YFSETQ. V dropped 0 bases and J dropped 0 bases, with 6 bases sitting between them. CDR3 sequence reads: CASSLGRSNTGELFF. The CDR3 region has the DNA TGCGCCAGCAGCTTGGGCAGATCGAACACCGGGGAGCTGTTTTTT.

V and J are TRBV4-1 and TRBJ2-7; 7 bases are shared with TRBD2. V was pared by 1 base and J by 5 bases, with 8 bases of the junction left unmatched. Per the germline V gene, CDR1 is MGHRA and CDR2 is YSYEKL. The CDR3 length is 15 residues. The CDR3 DNA sequence: TGCGCCAGCAGCCAAGCCAGCGGGGTCCCTAACGAGCAGTACTTC. Protein product: CASSQASGVPNEQYF.

The sample holds one count of this clone. The J gene is TRBJ2-7, the V gene TRBV5-1; TRBD1 matches 7 bases. Germline loops: CDR1 SGHRS, CDR2 YFSETQ. Unmatched junction bases numbered 11, after V lost 0 bases and J lost 5 bases. CDR3 length: 16 amino acids. CDR3 sequence (DNA): TGCGCCAGCAGCTTGGAGCAGTGGACAGGAGTTGACGAGCAGTACTTC. Residues: CASSLEQWTGVDEQYF.

This chain connects TRBV2 to TRBJ1-1; D is unclear. V was pared by 3 bases and J by 11 bases, with 13 bases between. Germline-derived CDR1 and CDR2 are SNHLY and FYNNEI. The CDR3 has 12 amino acids. The CDR3 DNA reads TGTGCCAGCAGTGACAGCGGCCTTCGGGCTTTCTTT. It is translated as CASSDSGLRAFF.

The genes are TRBV27 and TRBJ2-7; no firm D call. This CDR3 spans 13 amino acids. Germline V gene sequence: CDR1 MNHEY, CDR2 SMNVEV (reference sequence). Trimming pared 5 bases from V and 0 bases from J, leaving 8 bases between. The CDR3 bases are TGTGCCAGCAGTCTTTGGCCCTCCTACGAGCAGTACTTC. It is translated as CASSLWPSYEQYF.

The genes are TRBV9 and TRBJ2-3; D remains ambiguous. Germline CDR1 SGDLS, CDR2 YYNGEE. The CDR3 consists of 16 residues. Trimming removed 0 bases from V and 2 bases from J, with 13 bases in between. The CDR3 is CASSVDPGPYTDTQYF. Written as DNA, the CDR3 is TGTGCCAGCAGCGTAGATCCAGGCCCATACACAGATACGCAGTATTTT.